This T cell receptor beta chain comes out of a study of blood T cell repertoires in COVID-19. Profiling relied on immunoSEQ multiplex PCR, and the TCRdb table lists in-frame clones only, not all of them. The table shows around 150,000 clones, with 77% occurring only once. CDR1 is LNHDA, CDR2 SQIVND, per germline (reference sequence). The V gene end was trimmed by 4 bases and the J gene end by 1 base; junction bases not matched to a gene: 3. This CDR3 is 14 amino acids long. The sequenced sample consisted of peripheral blood. The origin of this receptor is a woman aged 50 to 65 with active or convalescent COVID-19. This chain uses TRBV19 with TRBJ1-1; 7 nucleotides agree with TRBD1. The CDR3 bases are TGTGCCAGTAGTAAAAACAGGGGGAACACTGAAGCTTTCTTT. Its translation: CASSKNRGNTEAFF.